This T cell receptor beta chain appears in the sequencing data of a study of pediatric ulcerative colitis. Germline CDR1 is LGHNA and CDR2 is YNFKEQ. V shed 2 bases and J shed 6 bases, with 16 bases lying between them. The CDR3 covers 16 residues. Assay: immunoSEQ multiplex PCR; the TCRdb copy retains only in-frame clones and omits some. Here the sample spans 60,000 or so clones, about 80% being singletons. V and J are TRBV4-2 and TRBJ1-4; perhaps TRBD1 as D (5 bases). The sequence was obtained from a boy younger than 18 with moderate ulcerative colitis. The sequencing sample was made of blood. CDR3 nucleotide sequence: TGTGCCAGCAGCCAATCGTCAGGCGGGGCCTATGAAAAACTGTTTTTT. It specifies CASSQSSGGAYEKLFF.